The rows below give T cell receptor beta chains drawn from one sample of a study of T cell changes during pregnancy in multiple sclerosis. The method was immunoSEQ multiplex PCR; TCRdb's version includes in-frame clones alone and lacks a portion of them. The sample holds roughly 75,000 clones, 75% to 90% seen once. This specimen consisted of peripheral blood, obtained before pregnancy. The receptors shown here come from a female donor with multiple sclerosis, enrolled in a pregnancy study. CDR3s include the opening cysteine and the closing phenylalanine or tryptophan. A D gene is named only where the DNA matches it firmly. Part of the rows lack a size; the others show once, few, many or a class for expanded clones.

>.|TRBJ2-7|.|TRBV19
CASSIIPGSEQYF
TGTGCCAGTAGTATAATCCCAGGTTCCGAGCAGTACTTC
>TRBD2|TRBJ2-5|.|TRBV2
CASNLSGGEETQYF
TGTGCCAGCAACCTTAGCGGGGGGGAAGAGACCCAGTACTTC
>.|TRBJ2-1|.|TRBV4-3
CASSQGLKGGEQFF
TGCGCCAGCAGCCAAGGTTTGAAAGGGGGAGAGCAGTTCTTC
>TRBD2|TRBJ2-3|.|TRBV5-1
CASSLFAGGPADTQYF
TGCGCCAGCAGCTTGTTTGCGGGGGGGCCGGCAGATACGCAGTATTTT
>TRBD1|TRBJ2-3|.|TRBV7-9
CASSQWDRATDTQYF
TGTGCCAGCAGCCAGTGGGACAGGGCCACAGATACGCAGTATTTT
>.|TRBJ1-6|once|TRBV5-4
CASSSNKQGDGPLHF
TGTGCCAGCAGCTCGAACAAACAGGGAGATGGGCCCCTCCACTTT
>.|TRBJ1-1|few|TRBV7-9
CASSLDSGTEAFF
TGTGCCAGCAGCTTAGATTCAGGTACTGAAGCTTTCTTT
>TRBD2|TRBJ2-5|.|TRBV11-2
CASSLARGGIKTQYF
TGTGCCAGCAGCTTAGCCCGGGGGGGCATTAAGACCCAGTACTTC
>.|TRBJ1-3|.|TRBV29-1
CSVGRGGRSGNTIYF
TGCAGCGTGGGGAGGGGGGGAAGATCTGGAAACACCATATATTTT
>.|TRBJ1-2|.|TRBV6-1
CASSEGRGGGGYTF
TGTGCCAGCAGTGAAGGACGAGGGGGGGGAGGCTACACCTTC
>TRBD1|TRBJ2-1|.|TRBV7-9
CASSFPPAGTVAYNEQFF
TGTGCCAGCAGCTTCCCACCGGCCGGGACAGTAGCCTACAATGAGCAGTTCTTC
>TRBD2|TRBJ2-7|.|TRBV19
CASSLKRGIDEQYF
TGTGCCAGTAGTCTGAAGCGGGGTATCGACGAGCAGTACTTC
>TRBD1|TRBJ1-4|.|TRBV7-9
CASSRDRANEKLFF
TGTGCCAGCAGCCGGGACAGGGCAAATGAAAAACTGTTTTTT
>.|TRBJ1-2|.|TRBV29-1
CSGFQQGRGYGYTF
TGCAGCGGTTTCCAACAGGGTCGGGGCTATGGCTACACCTTC
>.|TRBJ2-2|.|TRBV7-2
CASSSWSGELFF
TGTGCCAGCAGCTCTTGGAGCGGGGAGCTGTTTTTT
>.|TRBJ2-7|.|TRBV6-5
CASSYSGGFGYEQYF
TGTGCCAGCAGTTACTCGGGGGGATTCGGCTACGAGCAGTACTTC
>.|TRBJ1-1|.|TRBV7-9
CASSLEGGTEAFF
TGTGCCAGCAGCTTAGAGGGAGGCACTGAAGCTTTCTTT
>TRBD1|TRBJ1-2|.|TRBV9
CASSAGQVNYGYTF
TGTGCCAGCAGCGCAGGACAGGTGAACTATGGCTACACCTTC
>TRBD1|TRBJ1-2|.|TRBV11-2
CASSLHRGVRGYTF
TGTGCCAGCAGCTTGCACAGGGGGGTCCGTGGCTACACCTTC
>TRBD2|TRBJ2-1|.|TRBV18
CASSKSGGGTYNEQFF
TGTGCCAGCTCAAAGAGCGGCGGGGGAACCTACAATGAGCAGTTCTTC
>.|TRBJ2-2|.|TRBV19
CASSIPGYTGELFF
TGTGCCAGTAGTATCCCAGGGTACACCGGGGAGCTGTTTTTT
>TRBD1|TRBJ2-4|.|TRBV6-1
CAARSLGTDKNIQYF
TGTGCCGCAAGATCGTTGGGGACAGACAAAAACATTCAGTACTTC
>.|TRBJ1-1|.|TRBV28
CASSSPTWNTEAFF
TGTGCCAGCAGTTCCCCGACATGGAACACTGAAGCTTTCTTT
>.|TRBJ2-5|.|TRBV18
CASSATPSAQETQYF
TGTGCCAGCTCCGCCACTCCGAGTGCCCAAGAGACCCAGTACTTC
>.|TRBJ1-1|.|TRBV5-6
CASSLAGLMNTEAFF
TGTGCCAGCAGCTTGGCCGGGTTGATGAACACTGAAGCTTTCTTT
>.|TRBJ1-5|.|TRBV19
CASKLQQSVQPQHF
TGTGCCAGTAAGTTACAGCAAAGTGTTCAGCCCCAGCATTTT
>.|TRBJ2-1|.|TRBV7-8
CASSAARGGPPNEQFF
TGTGCCAGCAGCGCGGCTAGGGGGGGGCCGCCCAATGAGCAGTTCTTC
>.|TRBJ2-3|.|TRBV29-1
CSVEWSTDTQYF
TGCAGCGTTGAATGGAGTACAGATACGCAGTATTTT
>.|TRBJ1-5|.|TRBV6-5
CASSSLAVNQPQHF
TGTGCCAGCAGTTCCCTGGCGGTCAATCAGCCCCAGCATTTT